This T cell receptor (beta chain) came from a study of CD8+CD57+ T cells in acquired aplastic anemia. Study summary: On average, sorted CD4+ and CD8+ cells gave approximately 3.1 ug of DNA. CD4+ cell libraries from healthy donors averaged approximately 9.8 million reads.

There are many counts of this clonotype. Its antigen is still unknown. Genomic DNA acted as the template from which TCR beta VDJ combination and CDR3 sequence profiling were carried out. TCRdb re-derived calls from the reads in MiXCR, one entry per CDR3 protein. The table lists under 250,000 distinct CDR3 sequences, roughly 35% of them singletons. This CDR3 has 16 residues. V was pared by 5 bases and J by 3 bases, with 12 bases of the junction left unmatched. Germline lookup yields CDR1 SGHVS and CDR2 FQNEAQ. Study-level results: Between patients and controls, about 31 CD8+ CDR3 sequences were found in common. Patients were compared with controls for CD8+ Simpson's diversity, and no significant difference emerged.

This chain uses TRBV7-8 with TRBJ1-1; 7 nucleotides line up with TRBD1. The sample comprised sorted CD4+, CD8+, or CD8+CD57+ T cells (not recorded which) from PBMCs. This sequence originates from a human donor in good health, serving as a control. CDR3 loop: CASSLLRLQGDTEAFF. The DNA for the CDR3 is TGTGCCAGCAGCCTTTTGAGGCTTCAGGGGGACACTGAAGCTTTCTTT.